This passage covers 20 T cell receptor beta chains from one sample sequenced in a study of T cells after posttransplantation cyclophosphamide. TCRdb's copy holds only in-frame clones and misses some; the assay was immunoSEQ multiplex PCR. The specimen has some 17,000 clones, none found just once. Busulfan-fludarabine conditioning, marrow transplant, and cyclophosphamide on days +3 and +4 were administered. The sample consisted of PBMCs, taken after allogeneic stem cell transplant with posttransplant cyclophosphamide. Receptor source: a female patient between 25 and 45 years old who received an allogeneic stem cell transplant from a related donor, was CMV-positive, and had no GVHD. Some of the T cells may derive from the graft donor.

The table lists this clone with many counts. V gene TRBV6-5 combines with J gene TRBJ2-7, with 9 bases aligning to TRBD1. This CDR3 spans 13 amino acids. V was pared by 6 bases and J by 5 bases, with 5 bases of the junction left unmatched. Germline CDR1 reads MNHEY; CDR2 reads SVGAGI. For the CDR3, the DNA is TGTGCCAGCAGGGGACAGGGTGTCCACGAGCAGTACTTC. Amino acids: CASRGQGVHEQYF.

This clone was picked up many times. The chain employs TRBV6-6 and TRBJ1-2; 9 bases align to TRBD1. This CDR3 contains 14 residues. Germline V gene sequence: CDR1 MNHNY, CDR2 SVGAGI (reference sequence). J lost 4 bases, V lost 10 bases, and 10 bases had no gene match. The CDR3 loop is CAISSGTGTYGYTF. The CDR3 DNA follows: TGTGCCATCTCCTCCGGGACAGGGACCTATGGCTACACCTTC.

This clone was recorded many times. V gene TRBV6-1 combines with J gene TRBJ1-1; TRBD1 might be the D (6 bases). The germline V gene encodes CDR1 MNHNS and CDR2 SASEGT. The V gene lost 8 bases and the J gene lost 0 bases, with 13 bases spanning the gap. There are 14 residues in the CDR3. In DNA, the CDR3 is TGTGCCAGCGGGACGAGGGGGATGAACACTGAAGCTTTCTTT. Protein: CASGTRGMNTEAFF.

This clone came up many times. The rearrangement joins TRBV6-1 to TRBJ2-5, with D unclear. Deletions cut 2 bases from V and 2 bases from J, with 9 bases between. Per germline, CDR1 MNHNS and CDR2 SASEGT. The CDR3 covers 14 residues. CDR3 in DNA: TGTGCCAGCAGTGAACAGGTGGGTCAAGAGACCCAGTACTTC. Its protein is CASSEQVGQETQYF.

This clone was seen ten or more times. This rearrangement joins TRBV14 to TRBJ2-7; the match to TRBD2 covers 8 bases. This CDR3 is 15 amino acids long. The ends lost 0 bases at V and 6 bases at J; junction bases unmatched: 7. Germline V CDR1 and CDR2: SGHDN, FVKESK. The CDR3 loop reads CASSQETGLALEQYF. The CDR3 bases are TGTGCCAGCAGCCAAGAAACCGGACTAGCTCTCGAGCAGTACTTC.

This clone was recorded at least ten times. This chain connects TRBV6-5 to TRBJ1-2; TRBD1 matches at 7 bases. With V trimmed by 6 bases and J by 3 bases, 4 bases remained unmatched. The germline CDR1 and CDR2 sequences are MNHEY and SVGAGI. The CDR3 spans 13 residues. CDR3 nucleotides: TGTGCCAGCAGCCGGGACAGAGACTATGGCTACACCTTC. This codes for CASSRDRDYGYTF.

The sample holds many counts of this clone. V usage is TRBV21-1 and J usage is TRBJ2-2; TRBD1 is the table's D call and was not checked against the DNA. TRBV21-1 is tagged as a pseudogene. This CDR3 contains 16 residues. CDR3 nucleotides: TGTGCCAGCAGAATAACGGGGACAGCGAACACCGGGGAGCTGTTTTTT. Translated, it gives CASRITGTANTGELFF.

Ten or more counts support this clone. The chain links TRBV19 to TRBJ2-5; possible D gene TRBD1, 6 bases. Germline CDR1 is LNHDA and CDR2 is SQIVND (reference sequence). Trimming pared 3 bases from V and 5 bases from J, leaving 10 bases between. This CDR3 is 13 amino acids long. The CDR3 DNA reads as TGTGCCAGTAGTATCGGAAGGGGGGAGACCCAGTACTTC. It encodes CASSIGRGETQYF.

This clone was observed at least ten times. This chain links TRBV28 with TRBJ1-1; weak D call: TRBD1 (6 bases). Germline V gene lookup returns CDR1 MDHEN and CDR2 SYDVKM. V was pared by 1 base and J by 1 base, with 13 bases between. This CDR3 has 16 residues. The CDR3 reads CASSLFLTQGNTEAFF. The CDR3 DNA follows: TGTGCCAGCAGTTTATTCTTAACACAGGGGAACACTGAAGCTTTCTTT.

This clone was counted many times. As DNA, the CDR3 is TGTGCCTGGAGTGGAGGAGCGGCCTCCTACAATGAGCAGTTCTTC. This translates into CAWSGGAASYNEQFF. The chain uses TRBV30 and TRBJ2-1, with D possibly matching TRBD2 (5 bases). Germline lookup yields CDR1 GTSNPN and CDR2 SVGIG (reference sequence). V was clipped by 1 base and J by 0 bases, with 10 bases between them. This CDR3 comprises 15 residues.

This clone was detected many times. The chain is built from TRBV4-2 and TRBJ2-3, with D maybe TRBD1 (6 bases). Germline lookup yields CDR1 LGHNA and CDR2 YNFKEQ. Trimming left V 1 base short and J 2 bases short, with 16 bases between. This CDR3 has 17 residues. CDR3 amino acids: CASSQAWTANLTDTQYF. As DNA, the CDR3 is TGTGCCAGCAGCCAAGCGTGGACAGCCAACCTCACAGATACGCAGTATTTT.

In its sample, this clone was seen many times. This chain connects TRBV19 to TRBJ1-4; 7 bases map to TRBD1. The ends lost 5 bases at V and 9 bases at J; junction bases unmatched: 6. Per germline, CDR1 LNHDA and CDR2 SQIVND (reference sequence). This CDR3 comprises 13 residues. This chain's CDR3 is CASSADRVKKLFF. CDR3 sequence (DNA): TGTGCCAGTAGTGCCGACAGGGTCAAAAAACTGTTTTTT.

Ten or more counts support this clone. V and J are TRBV7-2 and TRBJ2-7; TRBD2 agrees at 11 bases. This CDR3 contains 15 residues. The germline V gene encodes CDR1 SGHTA and CDR2 FQGNSA. With V trimmed by 4 bases and J by 5 bases, 7 bases remained unmatched. DNA for the CDR3: TGTGCCAGCAGCTCGAATAGCGGGAGGGGCAACGAGCAGTACTTC. It is translated as CASSSNSGRGNEQYF.

In its sample, this clone was seen many times. This chain joins TRBV6-1 and TRBJ2-3; the match to TRBD1 covers 8 bases. The CDR3 has 15 amino acids. V shed 6 bases, J shed 3 bases, and the junction held 8 bases outside the gene matches. Germline loops: CDR1 MNHNS, CDR2 SASEGT. CDR3 coding DNA: TGTGCCAGCAGATCAGGGACAGGCAGTACAGATACGCAGTATTTT. It codes for CASRSGTGSTDTQYF.

This clone was found many times. Here the CDR3 reads CASSLGLGGQGTTNEKLFF. The CDR3 DNA follows: TGCGCCAGCAGCTTGGGTTTGGGAGGACAGGGCACAACTAATGAAAAACTGTTTTTT. The gene calls are TRBV5-1 and TRBJ1-4; 8 bases line up with TRBD1. Germline values: CDR1 SGHRS, CDR2 YFSETQ. The CDR3 is 19 residues long. V was clipped by 0 bases and J by 0 bases; unmatched bases: 10.

There are many counts of this clone. The J gene is TRBJ2-5, the V gene TRBV27, with 8 bases identical to TRBD1. Germline lookup yields CDR1 MNHEY and CDR2 SMNVEV (reference sequence). V shed 3 bases and J 5 bases; nucleotides not matched to a gene: 8. The CDR3 is made up of 15 amino acids. The CDR3 loop is CASSFLGQGMETQYF. The DNA for the CDR3 is TGTGCCAGCAGTTTCCTAGGACAGGGAATGGAGACCCAGTACTTC.

This clone has a count of ten or more. The rearrangement links TRBV7-6 to TRBJ2-1; 14 bases are shared with TRBD2. CDR3 size: 17 residues. V gave up 3 bases and J gave up 6 bases; unmatched junction bases: 7. Germline V gene lookup returns CDR1 SGHVS and CDR2 FNYEAQ. For the CDR3, the DNA is TGTGCCAGCAGCTTGGGACTAGCGGGAGCGGCCCGCAATGAGCAGTTCTTC. It specifies CASSLGLAGAARNEQFF.

This clone was observed many times. The chain recombines TRBV15 with TRBJ2-3; D is unresolved. Germline CDR1 LNHNV, CDR2 YYDKDF (reference sequence). The CDR3 is 14 amino acids. V was clipped by 0 bases and J by 3 bases, with 7 bases between them. The CDR3 DNA reads as TGTGCCACCAGCAGAGATCGCGCTACAGATACGCAGTATTTT. Amino acids: CATSRDRATDTQYF.

At least ten counts were recorded for this clone. The V and J genes are TRBV28 and TRBJ2-1, with D perhaps matching TRBD2 (5 bases). Deletions cut 3 bases from V and 3 bases from J, with 6 bases between. Germline values: CDR1 MDHEN, CDR2 SYDVKM. The CDR3 sequence is 13 residues long. The chain's CDR3 is CASSFRDYNEQFF. The CDR3 DNA sequence: TGTGCCAGCAGTTTCCGGGACTACAATGAGCAGTTCTTC.

V is TRBV5-1 and J is TRBJ1-6; D gene ambiguous. CDR3 size: 17 residues. The germline CDR1 and CDR2 sequences are SGHRS and YFSETQ. V lost 3 bases to trimming and J lost 6 bases, with 19 bases between them. CDR3 amino acids: CASSSALGGNRNSPLHF. CDR3 bases: TGCGCCAGCAGCTCGGCCCTGGGCGGGAACCGTAATTCACCCCTCCACTTT.